Each of the 5 T cell receptor beta chains below was sequenced from the same sample in a study of breast tumors, draining lymph nodes, adjacent tissues. TCRdb processed the multiplex PCR reads anew with MiXCR; each CDR3 protein has one entry. The top ten hold roughly 1.2% of the sample, which has approximately 100,000 distinct CDR3 sequences, roughly 20% seen once. Samples came from axillary lymph nodes draining the breast cancer. Sequencing was performed on axillary lymph node tissue. The receptors were sampled from a female donor with breast cancer. Some clones in this sample may be carry-over from other donors' samples.

On this clonotype: The junction shows a germline mismatch at one end, possibly a read error. The chain has TRBV4-1 and TRBJ2-3; D possibly corresponds to TRBD2 (8 bases). Germline V gene sequence: CDR1 MGHRA, CDR2 YSYEKL. This CDR3 is built from 14 residues. The DNA for the CDR3 is TGCGCCAGCAGCCAATCGGGGGGGACAGATACGCAGTGTTTT. It yields the protein CASSQSGGTDTQCF.

This clonotype was observed many times. This chain uses TRBV27 with TRBJ2-1; no clear D gene. Germline V gene data show CDR1 as MNHEY and CDR2 as SMNVEV (reference sequence). CDR3 length equals 13 residues. V was shortened by 4 bases and J by 4 bases, with 8 bases between the two germline ends. CDR3 sequence reads: CASSSSSYNEQFF. The CDR3 DNA reads as TGTGCCAGCAGTTCGAGCAGTTACAATGAGCAGTTCTTC.

This clonotype was detected ten times or more. CDR3 in DNA: TGCAGCATCCCGGGACCGAGATACAATGAGCAGTTCTTC. This encodes CSIPGPRYNEQFF. This chain uses TRBV29-1 with TRBJ2-1; D possibly matches TRBD1 or TRBD2 (5 bases each). The CDR3 extends over 13 amino acids. Trimming pared 8 bases from V and 4 bases from J, leaving 15 bases between. Germline V gene sequence: CDR1 SQVTM, CDR2 ANQGSEA.

In its sample, this clonotype was seen many times. The rearrangement joins TRBV6-5 to TRBJ1-3; perhaps TRBD1 as D (6 bases). V was cut by 0 bases and J by 2 bases, with 11 bases left in between. Per germline, CDR1 MNHEY and CDR2 SVGAGI. CDR3 length: 16 residues. The CDR3 region has the DNA TGTGCCAGCAGTTACTCGGCAGGGGCCGCTGGAAACACCATATATTTT. As protein: CASSYSAGAAGNTIYF.

Only one count was recorded for this clonotype. A much larger clone differs from this one at a single base, so this may be a read error. V and J are TRBV15 and TRBJ2-5, with TRBD1 matching 9 bases. CDR1 is LNHNV and CDR2 is YYDKDF in the germline V gene (reference sequence). There are 16 residues in the CDR3. CDR3 residues: CATSKTDRGMGETRYF. DNA for the CDR3: TGTGCCACCAGCAAAACGGACAGGGGCATGGGAGAGACCCGGTACTTC.